This passage covers 21 T cell receptor beta chains from one sample sequenced in a study of vaccination effects on CD4 cells after COVID-19. Produced via immunoSEQ multiplex PCR; TCRdb's table is partial and in-frame only. Counted here are approximately 70,000 clones, approximately 76% occurring once; the ten biggest clones make up more than 0.85%. These receptors' antigens are unknown. Under the ViraFEST assay, PBMC were stimulated with viral peptide pools so that antigen-specific CD4+ T cells expanded. Sequencing was performed afterwards. The authors isolated CD4+ T cells after around 10 days of culture. All study participants received two doses of BNT162b2 or mRNA-1273 vaccine. Sequencing used CD4+ T cells from PBMCs cultured with HCoV-OC43 spike peptides, obtained after COVID-19 vaccination. Sample subset: HCoV-OC43 spike overlapping peptide pool stimulation. The receptors stem from a human donor who received a COVID-19 vaccine.

In this sample, this clone turned up a few times. V is TRBV18 and J is TRBJ1-6; D gene ambiguous. The CDR3 contains 13 residues. Between the trimmed V and J ends, which lost 1 base and 5 bases, there was a span of 3 bases. CDR1 and CDR2 from the germline V gene are KGHSH and LQKENI. The CDR3 sequence: CASSPLDNSPLHF. CDR3 coding DNA: TGTGCCAGCTCACCACTTGATAATTCACCCCTCCACTTT.

This chain connects TRBV11-3 to TRBJ2-5; TRBD2 is a possible D gene (5 bases). Germline V gives CDR1 SGHNT, CDR2 YENEEA. Trimming stripped 1 base from V and 4 bases from J, with 10 bases between. The CDR3 runs to 14 residues. DNA for the CDR3: TGTGCCAGCAGCTTAGGGCAGGCGGGAGAGACCCAGTACTTC. Translated, it gives CASSLGQAGETQYF. The complete variable domain, with remaining parts taken from reference TRBV11-3 and TRBJ2-5, reads EAGVVQSPRYKIIEKKQPVAFWCNPISGHNTLYWYLQNLGQGPELLIRYENEEAVDDSQLPKDRFSAERLKGVDSTLKIQPAELGDSAVYLCASSLGQAGETQYFGPGTRLLVL.

The rearrangement links TRBV23-1 to TRBJ2-7; D remains ambiguous. TRBV23-1 is an ORF for which the function is uncertain. V dropped 6 bases and J dropped 7 bases, with 25 bases sitting between them. The CDR3 sequence is 16 residues long. The CDR3 coding sequence is TGCGCCAGCAGCCACCATGTCTTCAGGCCTTATAGGGAGCAGTACGTC. As protein: CASSHHVFRPYREQYV.

Written as DNA, the CDR3 is TGCGCCAGCAGCTTGGTGGTTAGCGGAGATACGCAGTATTTT. Amino acid sequence: CASSLVVSGDTQYF. This rearrangement joins TRBV5-1 to TRBJ2-3, with D tentatively TRBD2 (6 bases). The CDR3 contains 14 residues. Looked up from germline, CDR1 is SGHRS and CDR2 is YFSETQ. Trimming pared 0 bases from V and 5 bases from J, leaving 10 bases between.

The gene calls are TRBV2 and TRBJ1-5; 8 bases match TRBD1. The J segment lost 4 bases and the V segment lost 2 bases, leaving 1 base of the junction unmatched. Per the germline V gene, CDR1 is SNHLY and CDR2 is FYNNEI. This CDR3 contains 14 residues. CDR3 DNA: TGTGCCAGCAGTGAACGGACAGGGAATCAGCCCCAGCATTTT. Protein sequence: CASSERTGNQPQHF.

This clone was seen once. The chain carries TRBV25-1 and TRBJ2-5; 10 bases fit TRBD2. The CDR3 is made up of 18 amino acids. V lost 2 bases and J lost 4; bases outside the gene matches: 13. Germline-derived CDR1 and CDR2 are MGHDK and SYGVNS. CDR3 sequence reads: CASSETAASGGGRETQYF. The CDR3 DNA sequence: TGTGCCAGCAGTGAAACCGCGGCTAGCGGGGGTGGGAGAGAGACCCAGTACTTC.

The CDR3 DNA follows: TGCGCCAGCAGCCCTGGACAGGGTTTACTGAGTGAGCAGTTCTTC. Encoded protein: CASSPGQGLLSEQFF. The chain links TRBV4-1 to TRBJ2-1; 8 nucleotides align to TRBD1. Trimming removed 4 bases from V and 9 bases from J; junction bases left unmatched: 11. The CDR3 is made up of 15 amino acids. Germline assignment: CDR1 MGHRA and CDR2 YSYEKL.

Only a few counts were recorded for this clone. This chain uses TRBV7-2 with TRBJ2-2; D remains unclear. V gave up 2 bases and J gave up 6 bases, with 4 bases separating them. Germline V lookup: CDR1 SGHTA, CDR2 FQGNSA. The CDR3 loop spans 12 amino acids. CDR3 coding DNA: TGTGCCAGCAGCTTATTATCCGGGGAGCTGTTTTTT. Its protein product is CASSLLSGELFF.

The chain links TRBV24-1 to TRBJ2-4; D not certain. The CDR3 is 11 amino acids. Trimming removed 0 bases from V and 13 bases from J, with 6 bases in between. The germline gives CDR1 KGHDR, CDR2 SFDVKD. The CDR3 spells CATSDLVGQYF. In nucleotides, the CDR3 is TGTGCCACCAGTGATTTGGTGGGACAGTACTTC.

The gene calls are TRBV7-2 and TRBJ2-3; TRBD2 is a possible D gene (6 bases). CDR3 size: 15 residues. Germline V gene lookup returns CDR1 SGHTA and CDR2 FQGNSA. V lost 6 bases to trimming and J lost 1 base, with 14 bases between them. CDR3 sequence (DNA): TGTGCCAGCAGTTATCTAGGGGAGGGCACAGATACGCAGTATTTT. Translation: CASSYLGEGTDTQYF.

The rearrangement links TRBV21-1 to TRBJ2-7; the D call TRBD2 from the table was never checked on the DNA. TRBV21-1 is given as a pseudogene. This CDR3 spans 13 amino acids. The CDR3 nucleotides read TGTGCCAGCAGCAAACGGGAGGGGCATAAGCAGTACGTC. This translates into CASSKREGHKQYV.

The V and J genes are TRBV2 and TRBJ1-5, with 8 bases matching TRBD1. Trimming removed 6 bases from V and 4 bases from J; junction bases left unmatched: 5. Per the germline V gene, CDR1 is SNHLY and CDR2 is FYNNEI. CDR3 length equals 14 residues. DNA for the CDR3: TGTGCCAGCAGCCCGGGACAGGCTAATCAGCCCCAGCATTTT. This gives the protein CASSPGQANQPQHF. Drawing the rest from reference TRBV2 and TRBJ1-5, the complete variable domain is EPEVTQTPSHQVTQMGQEVILRCVPISNHLYFYWYRQILGQKVEFLVSFYNNEISEKSEIFDDQFSVERPDGSNFTLKIRSTKLEDSAMYFCASSPGQANQPQHFGDGTRLSIL.

This chain joins TRBV6-7 and TRBJ1-1; D call uncertain. TRBV6-7 is recorded as an ORF, its role being uncertain. The CDR3 consists of 15 residues. Trimming shortened V by 4 bases and J by 0 bases, and 12 bases separated the two germline ends. The DNA for the CDR3 is TGTGCCAGCAGTTCATCACACCCTATGAACACTGAAGCTTTCTTT. It codes for CASSSSHPMNTEAFF.

The V call is TRBV6-2 or TRBV6-3, the J call TRBJ2-5; TRBD2 matches 9 bases. This CDR3 has 15 amino acids. V was pared by 6 bases and J by 5 bases, with 10 bases of the junction left unmatched. Germline V gene sequence: CDR1 MNHEY, CDR2 SVGEGT. The CDR3 region is CASSRVGGGGETQYF. The CDR3 DNA reads TGTGCCAGCAGCCGCGTCGGCGGGGGGGGCGAGACCCAGTACTTC.

The J gene is TRBJ2-2, the V gene TRBV5-1, with 8 bases lining up with TRBD1. The CDR3 has 14 residues. Germline V CDR1 and CDR2: SGHRS, YFSETQ. The trim removed 4 bases at V and 5 bases at J, leaving 4 bases unmatched. The CDR3 DNA follows: TGCGCCAGCAGCAGCGGACAGGGAACCGGGGAGCTGTTTTTT. Translated, it gives CASSSGQGTGELFF.

The J gene is TRBJ2-2, the V gene TRBV10-2; D tentatively fits TRBD1 or TRBD2 (5 bases each). Trimming took off 6 bases at V and 5 bases at J, with 13 bases between the two ends. The germline gives CDR1 WSHSY, CDR2 SAAADI. The CDR3 length is 14 residues. CDR3 nucleotide sequence: TGCGCCAGCAGCCGGAACTGGGGGACCGGGGAGCTGTTTTTT. As protein: CASSRNWGTGELFF.

The chain combines TRBV7-2 with TRBJ1-2, with D possibly being TRBD1 (5 bases). The CDR3 has 13 amino acids. V lost 6 bases to trimming and J lost 6 bases, with 14 bases between them. The germline CDR1 and CDR2 sequences are SGHTA and FQGNSA. The CDR3 loop reads CASSSRDGHGYTF. CDR3 coding DNA: TGTGCCAGCAGTTCCAGGGACGGGCATGGCTACACCTTC.

V gene TRBV7-2 combines with J gene TRBJ2-1, with D possibly matching TRBD1 (6 bases). V was pared by 4 bases and J by 7 bases, with 17 bases between. The CDR3 covers 15 residues. Germline V gives CDR1 SGHTA, CDR2 FQGNSA. CDR3 loop: CASSSVMVRGNEQFF. DNA of the CDR3: TGTGCCAGCAGCTCTGTAATGGTCAGGGGAAATGAGCAGTTCTTC.

The chain carries TRBV24-1 and TRBJ2-5; TRBD2 matches 12 bases. The germline V gene has CDR1 KGHDR and CDR2 SFDVKD. This CDR3 is built from 17 residues. With V trimmed by 4 bases and J by 7 bases, 12 bases remained unmatched. For the CDR3, the DNA is TGTGCCACCAGTGACAACCGGCTAGCGGGGGGGCCCGGGACCCAGTACTTC. Its translation: CATSDNRLAGGPGTQYF.

The chain joins TRBV19 to TRBJ1-2, with 7 nucleotides matching TRBD1. Trimming cost V 6 bases and J 7 bases; bases outside gene matches: 14. There are 15 residues in the CDR3. From germline, CDR1 is LNHDA and CDR2 SQIVND (reference sequence). The CDR3 region is CASRIDTSGGFGYTF. DNA for the CDR3: TGTGCCAGTAGGATCGATACGTCAGGGGGTTTTGGCTACACCTTC.

This clone was detected only once. V usage is TRBV19 and J usage is TRBJ1-1; perhaps TRBD1 as D (6 bases). In germline, CDR1 is LNHDA, CDR2 SQIVND (reference sequence). This CDR3 is 17 amino acids long. Trimming pared 4 bases from V and 3 bases from J, leaving 21 bases between. CDR3 sequence reads: CASSKNLEGGWHTEAFF. CDR3 DNA sequence: TGTGCCAGTAGTAAGAACCTAGAAGGGGGTTGGCACACTGAAGCTTTCTTT.